This T cell receptor beta chain was identified in a study of T-cell reconstitution after alpha-beta-depleted transplantation in children. Whole-study findings and limits: Reports say that about two months after transplant, the alpha-beta T cells came out of several hundred graft clones that had expanded.

As regards this clonotype: Its antigen is not known.

Unique molecular identifiers featured in how the TCRbeta library was prepared. TCRdb recomputed calls from the PCR reads with MiXCR, one row per CDR3 protein. The sample records 450,000 to 550,000 distinct CDR3 sequences, roughly 11% being singletons. The CDR3 is 18 amino acids. The germline gives CDR1 SGHAT, CDR2 FQNNGV. V shed 2 bases and J shed 3 bases, with 23 bases lying between them. Sequencing used PBMCs, mostly from graft donor cells, obtained 180 days after TCRalphabeta/CD19-depleted stem cell transplant. This sequence joins TRBV11-2 and TRBJ2-7; D is possibly TRBD2 (6 bases). This sequence was found in a female patient aged 2-10 years who had a stem cell transplant for aplastic anemia, so the T cells may come from the graft donor. Here the CDR3 DNA reads TGTGCCAGCAGCTTAAATCCCCCACCGACTAGTGGGATCTACGAGCAGTACTTC. Protein sequence: CASSLNPPPTSGIYEQYF.